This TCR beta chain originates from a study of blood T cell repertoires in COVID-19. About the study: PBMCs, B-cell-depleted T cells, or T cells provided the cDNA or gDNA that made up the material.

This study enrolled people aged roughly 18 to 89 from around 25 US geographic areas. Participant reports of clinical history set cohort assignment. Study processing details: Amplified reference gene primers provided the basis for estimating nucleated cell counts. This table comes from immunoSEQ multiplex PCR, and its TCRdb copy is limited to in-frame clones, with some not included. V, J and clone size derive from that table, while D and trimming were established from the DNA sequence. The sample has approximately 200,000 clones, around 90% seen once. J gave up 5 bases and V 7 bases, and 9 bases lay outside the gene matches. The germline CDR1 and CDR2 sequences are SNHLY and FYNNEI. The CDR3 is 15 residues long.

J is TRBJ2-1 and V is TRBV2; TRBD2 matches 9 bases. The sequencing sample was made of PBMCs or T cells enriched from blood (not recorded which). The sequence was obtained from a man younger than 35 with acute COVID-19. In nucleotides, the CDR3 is TGTGCCAGCATCCTTTCTAGCGGGACCGACAATGAGCAGTTCTTC. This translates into CASILSSGTDNEQFF. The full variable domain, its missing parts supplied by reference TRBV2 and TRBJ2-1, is EPEVTQTPSHQVTQMGQEVILRCVPISNHLYFYWYRQILGQKVEFLVSFYNNEISEKSEIFDDQFSVERPDGSNFTLKIRSTKLEDSAMYFCASILSSGTDNEQFFGPGTRLTVL.